A selection of T cell receptor beta chains follows, all from one sample in a study of blood T cell repertoires in COVID-19. The method was immunoSEQ multiplex PCR; TCRdb's version includes in-frame clones alone and lacks a portion of them. The sample lists some 100,000 clones, 88% occurring once. Sequencing used peripheral blood. The receptors stem from a woman older than 75 with active COVID-19. CDR3s include the opening cysteine and the closing phenylalanine or tryptophan. Each record gives: clone size, CDR3 length, D gene, V gene, J gene, CDR3 DNA, CDR3 protein. A D gene is named only where the DNA matches it firmly. The size field is filled for only some rows; it gives once, few, many or a size class.

>.|14|TRBD2|TRBV5-6|TRBJ2-7
TGTGCCAGCAGCGGAGGACTAGCCGCCTACGAGCAGTACTTC
CASSGGLAAYEQYF
>once|13|.|TRBV7-2|TRBJ1-5
TGTGCCAGCACATTCCCGGGCAATCAGCCCCAGCATTTT
CASTFPGNQPQHF
>.|15|TRBD2|TRBV25-1|TRBJ2-3
TGTGCCAGCAGTGAATTGAGTACTAGCGGGAGTACGCAGTATTTT
CASSELSTSGSTQYF
>.|16|TRBD1|TRBV19|TRBJ1-5
TGTGCCAGTAGTAGACGACAGGGGGCAACCAATCAGCCCCAGCATTTT
CASSRRQGATNQPQHF
>few|15|.|TRBV11-2|TRBJ2-7
TGTGCCAGCAGCTCCCCCTCAGGGTCCCCTGGGGAGCAGTACTTC
CASSSPSGSPGEQYF
>.|12|TRBD2|TRBV7-9|TRBJ2-7
TGTGCCAGCAGCTCGAGCGGGGGCGAGCAGTACTTC
CASSSSGGEQYF
>.|18|TRBD2|TRBV5-1|TRBJ2-3
TGCGCCAGCCGCCCCGGGACTAGCGGGGATACTAGCACAGATACGCAGTATTTT
CASRPGTSGDTSTDTQYF
>.|12|.|TRBV7-2|TRBJ2-7
TGTGCCAGCAGCTCGGACCTGGGGGGGCAGTACTTC
CASSSDLGGQYF
>.|13|.|TRBV5-4|TRBJ2-5
TGTGCCAGCACCGCCCCTAAAGTCGGGACCCAGTACTTC
CASTAPKVGTQYF
>once|14|.|TRBV11-2|TRBJ2-7
TGTGCCAGCAGCTTCGGGACTTGGGCGGATGAGCAGTACTTC
CASSFGTWADEQYF
>.|16|TRBD2|TRBV11-2|TRBJ2-1
TGTGCCAGCAGCTTGCGGACTAGCGACTCCTACAATGAGCAGTTCTTC
CASSLRTSDSYNEQFF
>.|14|TRBD2|TRBV27|TRBJ2-1
TGTGCCAGCAAATTACTAGCGGGGGGGAATGAGCAGTTCTTC
CASKLLAGGNEQFF
>.|17|.|TRBV3-1/TRBV3-2|TRBJ2-5
TGTGCCAGCAGCTCGAGGAGTCTAATCCTGAGGAAGGAGACCCAGTACTTC
CASSSRSLILRKETQYF
>.|11|.|TRBV7-2|TRBJ2-1
TGTGCCAGCAGCTCCACGGTGTCGCAGTTCTTC
CASSSTVSQFF
>.|11|.|TRBV29-1|TRBJ2-1
TGCAGCGTTGAGTCCGGAGGAACGCAGTTCTTC
CSVESGGTQFF